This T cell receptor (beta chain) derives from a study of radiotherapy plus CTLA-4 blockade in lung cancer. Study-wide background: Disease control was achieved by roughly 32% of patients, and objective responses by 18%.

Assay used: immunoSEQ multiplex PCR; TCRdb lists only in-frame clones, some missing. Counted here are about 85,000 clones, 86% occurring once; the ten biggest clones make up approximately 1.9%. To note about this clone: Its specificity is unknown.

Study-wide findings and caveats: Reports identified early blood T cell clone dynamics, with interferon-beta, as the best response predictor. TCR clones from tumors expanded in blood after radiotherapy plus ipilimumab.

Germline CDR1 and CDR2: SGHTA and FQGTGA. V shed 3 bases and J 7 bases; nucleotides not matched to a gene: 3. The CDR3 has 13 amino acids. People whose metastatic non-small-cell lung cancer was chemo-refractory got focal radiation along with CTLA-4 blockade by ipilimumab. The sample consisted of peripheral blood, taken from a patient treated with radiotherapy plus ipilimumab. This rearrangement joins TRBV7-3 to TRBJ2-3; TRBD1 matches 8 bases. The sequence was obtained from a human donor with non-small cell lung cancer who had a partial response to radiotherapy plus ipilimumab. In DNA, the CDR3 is TGTGCCAGCAGCTTCCAGGGGGCGTATACGCAGTATTTT. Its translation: CASSFQGAYTQYF.